These 23 T cell receptor beta chains came from one sample sequenced in a study of breast tumors, draining lymph nodes, adjacent tissues. Breast cancer patients provided tissue from their axillary draining lymph nodes. TCRdb recomputed calls from the multiplex PCR reads with MiXCR, one row per CDR3 protein. This sample has about 180,000 distinct CDR3 sequences, with about 30% found just once. The specimen sequenced was axillary lymph node tissue. All receptors come from a female donor with breast cancer. Some clones in this sample may be carry-over from other donors' samples.

In this sample, this clonotype turned up many times. The chain joins TRBV5-1 to TRBJ1-2; D perhaps matches TRBD1 (6 bases). Trimming shortened V by 6 bases and J by 5 bases, and 20 bases separated the two germline ends. Germline lookup yields CDR1 SGHRS and CDR2 YFSETQ. This CDR3 contains 15 residues. CDR3 amino acids: CASKGGSPTGYGYTF. CDR3 sequence (DNA): TGCGCCAGCAAGGGGGGGAGTCCTACCGGGTATGGCTACACCTTC.

This clonotype was recorded at least ten times. The chain joins TRBV7-8 to TRBJ2-3; D unresolved. The V and J ends lost 3 bases and 6 bases respectively, with 10 bases between them. Germline V gene lookup returns CDR1 SGHVS and CDR2 FQNEAQ. The CDR3 is made up of 13 amino acids. The CDR3 DNA sequence: TGTGCCAGCAGCTTGGACCATGCGGATACGCAGTATTTT. Residues: CASSLDHADTQYF.

This clonotype was detected many times. The chain combines TRBV24-1 with TRBJ2-5; D might be TRBD2 (5 bases). V gave up 6 bases and J gave up 0 bases, with 7 bases separating them. Germline assignment: CDR1 KGHDR and CDR2 SFDVKD. This CDR3 has 13 residues. CDR3 nucleotide sequence: TGTGCCACCAGTTACGGGAACCAAGAGACCCAGTACTTC. Translating gives CATSYGNQETQYF.

This clonotype was counted many times. The rearrangement uses TRBV11-2 and TRBJ2-7; D unclear. Trimming took off 5 bases at V and 3 bases at J, with 11 bases between the two ends. This CDR3 contains 13 residues. Germline assignment: CDR1 SGHAT and CDR2 FQNNGV. Here the CDR3 reads CASSAPDNYEQYF. DNA of the CDR3: TGTGCCAGCAGCGCGCCCGACAACTACGAGCAGTACTTC.

This clonotype was seen at least ten times. This chain connects TRBV12-5 to TRBJ1-2; D might be TRBD1 (5 bases). Trimming took 1 base from V and 4 from J, leaving 7 bases between them. The germline CDR1 and CDR2 sequences are LGHNT and FRNRAP. This CDR3 spans 13 amino acids. This CDR3 is CASGLEQAYGYTF. The CDR3, as DNA: TGTGCTAGTGGTTTGGAACAGGCCTATGGCTACACCTTC.

This clonotype has a count of ten or more. J is TRBJ1-5 and V is TRBV13; no clear D gene. V lost 5 bases, J lost 6 bases, and 8 bases lay in between. CDR1 is PRHDT, CDR2 FYEKMQ, per germline (reference sequence). This CDR3 has 12 residues. Written as DNA, the CDR3 is TGTGCCAGCAGCGCCTGGGGTCAGCCCCAGCATTTT. This encodes CASSAWGQPQHF.

V gene TRBV6-1 combines with J gene TRBJ2-1, with D perhaps TRBD1 or TRBD2 (5 bases each). In germline, CDR1 is MNHNS, CDR2 SASEGT. V was clipped by 8 bases and J by 7 bases, with 21 bases between them. The length of the CDR3 is 15 residues. CDR3 protein: CASQPGAGNLNEQFF. DNA for the CDR3: TGTGCCAGCCAACCCGGGGCAGGGAACCTAAATGAGCAGTTCTTC.

This clonotype was seen at least ten times. The CDR3 loop is CASSQVSVSGGTDQDTQYF. DNA for the CDR3: TGTGCCAGCAGCCAAGTATCTGTTAGCGGGGGGACCGACCAGGATACGCAGTATTTT. This sequence joins TRBV4-2 and TRBJ2-3, with 10 bases fitting TRBD2. The CDR3 runs 19 residues. V lost 1 base to trimming and J lost 6 bases; unmatched junction nucleotides: 16. Germline values: CDR1 LGHNA, CDR2 YNFKEQ.

This clonotype was counted ten times or more. The chain has TRBV14 and TRBJ2-3; the match to TRBD2 covers 11 bases. The CDR3 is made up of 15 amino acids. V shed 4 bases and J 4 bases; nucleotides not matched to a gene: 4. CDR1 is SGHDN and CDR2 is FVKESK in the germline V gene. CDR3 in amino acids: CASSPLAGVADTQYF. For the CDR3, the DNA is TGTGCCAGCAGCCCACTAGCGGGAGTGGCAGATACGCAGTATTTT.

In regard to this clonotype: Just one base apart from a much larger clone, this may be a read error. The gene calls are TRBV20-1 and TRBJ1-2; 9 nucleotides match TRBD1. The CDR3 is 12 amino acids. Germline CDR1 is DFQATT and CDR2 is SNEGSKA (reference sequence). The CDR3 nucleotides read TGCAGTGCTAGAGATGGAACAGGGGGCTCCACCTTC. Translated: CSARDGTGGSTF.

This clonotype came up many times. The chain couples TRBV19 to TRBJ1-6, with D maybe TRBD1 (6 bases). The germline gives CDR1 LNHDA, CDR2 SQIVND (reference sequence). With 3 bases removed from V and 9 bases from J, the gap between germline ends came to 12 bases. The CDR3 loop spans 14 amino acids. This CDR3 reads CASSISEGGSPLHF. In nucleotides, the CDR3 is TGTGCCAGTAGTATTTCAGAGGGGGGTTCACCCCTCCACTTT.

This clonotype was detected many times. The V call is TRBV11-2, the J call TRBJ2-7; 12 positions agree with TRBD2. The CDR3 loop spans 14 amino acids. Germline-derived CDR1 and CDR2 are SGHAT and FQNNGV. V dropped 5 bases and J dropped 7; count of bases not matched to a gene: 6. CDR3 bases: TGTGCCAGCAGCCAACTAGCGGGAGGAGGTGAGCAGTACTTC. It codes for CASSQLAGGGEQYF.

On this clonotype itself: A much larger clone lies one base from this, so it may be a read error. The chain uses TRBV9 and TRBJ2-6, with D perhaps matching TRBD2 (6 bases). CDR3 size: 17 residues. CDR1 and CDR2 (germline): SGDLS, YYNGEE. The CDR3 nucleotides are TGTGCCAGCAGCCCTAGGCCTAGCGTTTCTGGGGCCACCGTCCTGACTTTC. Its protein product is CASSPRPSVSGATVLTF.

This clonotype was picked up many times. The gene calls are TRBV30 and TRBJ2-2; 11 nucleotides line up with TRBD1. Germline V lookup: CDR1 GTSNPN, CDR2 SVGIG (reference sequence). With V trimmed by 5 bases and J by 6 bases, 2 bases remained unmatched. CDR3 length: 13 residues. CDR3: CAWGTGGPGELFF. The DNA for the CDR3 is TGTGCCTGGGGGACAGGGGGTCCCGGGGAGCTGTTTTTT.

This clonotype was seen at least ten times. The V and J genes are TRBV6-5 and TRBJ2-3; D is ambiguous. The CDR3 loop spans 13 amino acids. V shed 10 bases and J shed 2 bases, with 13 bases lying between them. Germline loops: CDR1 MNHEY, CDR2 SVGAGI. The CDR3: CATFRAATDTQYF. The CDR3 coding sequence is TGTGCCACCTTCCGGGCGGCCACAGATACGCAGTATTTT.

This clonotype was observed at least ten times. The V and J genes are TRBV29-1 and TRBJ2-1; D is unclear. CDR1 and CDR2 (germline): SQVTM, ANQGSEA. Trimming cost V 8 bases and J 1 base, with 9 bases left between them. The CDR3 is 12 amino acids. The CDR3 here is CSLTSSYNEQFF. The CDR3 DNA follows: TGCAGCCTCACGTCTTCCTACAATGAGCAGTTCTTC.

The chain couples TRBV27 to TRBJ1-6; 7 bases fit TRBD1. CDR3 length: 12 amino acids. The V and J ends lost 8 bases and 14 bases, in that order; junction bases with no gene match: 9. From germline, CDR1 is MNHEY and CDR2 SMNVEV (reference sequence). This CDR3 is CASSYRGMALHF. The CDR3 DNA follows: TGTGCCAGCTCTTACAGGGGCATGGCCCTCCACTTT.

The table lists this clonotype with many counts. This sequence joins TRBV20-1 and TRBJ2-1; 10 nucleotides align to TRBD2. The V and J ends lost 3 bases and 9 bases, in that order; junction bases with no gene match: 11. CDR1 is DFQATT, CDR2 SNEGSKA, per germline (reference sequence). The CDR3 is made up of 15 amino acids. The CDR3 coding sequence is TGCAGTGCTAGGTCGCAAGCGGGGGGGCCCATTGAGCAGTTCTTC. Its translation: CSARSQAGGPIEQFF.

This clonotype was seen a few times. V and J are TRBV14 and TRBJ1-2; 10 bases are shared with TRBD1. Trimming at V came to 1 base and at J to 4 bases, leaving 15 bases not matched to a gene. Germline V gene sequence: CDR1 SGHDN, CDR2 FVKESK. The CDR3 consists of 19 residues. CDR3 loop: CASSQVYRDRGPPGYGYTF. CDR3 sequence (DNA): TGTGCCAGCAGCCAAGTTTATCGGGACAGGGGCCCCCCTGGCTATGGCTACACCTTC.

This clonotype was recorded many times. The chain couples TRBV15 to TRBJ1-4; D is unresolved. Trimming pared 9 bases from V and 8 bases from J, leaving 10 bases between. This CDR3 has 11 residues. Per germline, CDR1 LNHNV and CDR2 YYDKDF (reference sequence). In nucleotides, the CDR3 is TGTGCCACGAGAGAAACAGAAAAACTGTTTTTT. Amino acids: CATRETEKLFF.

In its sample, this clonotype was seen many times. The chain employs TRBV7-6 and TRBJ2-1; D is possibly TRBD1 (6 bases). V dropped 1 base and J dropped 6 bases, with 16 bases sitting between them. The CDR3 totals 16 residues. Germline lookup yields CDR1 SGHVS and CDR2 FNYEAQ. The DNA of the CDR3 is TGTGCCAGCAGCTTAGGTCTAGGGGGTCGGGGCAATGAGCAGTTCTTC. Protein sequence: CASSLGLGGRGNEQFF.

This clonotype has ten or more counts. The chain couples TRBV7-9 to TRBJ2-1; possibly TRBD1 or TRBD2 for D (6 bases each). V was cut by 5 bases and J by 13 bases, with 30 bases left in between. Germline values: CDR1 SEHNR, CDR2 FQNEAQ (reference sequence). The CDR3 is 17 residues long. The CDR3 is CASSPPLGGGGPTGQFF. CDR3 bases: TGTGCCAGCAGCCCACCACTGGGCGGAGGGGGGCCGACGGGCCAGTTCTTC. Variable domain in full (rest from reference TRBV7-9 and TRBJ2-1): DTGVSQNPRHKITKRGQNVTFRCDPISEHNRLYWYRQTLGQGPEFLTYFQNEAQLEKSRLLSDRFSAERPKGSFSTLEIQRTEQGDSAMYLCASSPPLGGGGPTGQFFGPGTRLTVL.

Regarding this clonotype: Given a much more abundant clone one base away, this may be a read error. V is TRBV14 and J is TRBJ2-2; D may be TRBD1 or TRBD2 (5 bases each). The V gene's germline CDR1 is SGHDN and CDR2 FVKESK. The CDR3 is 16 amino acids. The CDR3 spells CASSPRRSWGTGALFF. The CDR3 region has the DNA TGTGCCAGCTCACCACGGAGATCCTGGGGCACCGGGGCGCTGTTTTTT.